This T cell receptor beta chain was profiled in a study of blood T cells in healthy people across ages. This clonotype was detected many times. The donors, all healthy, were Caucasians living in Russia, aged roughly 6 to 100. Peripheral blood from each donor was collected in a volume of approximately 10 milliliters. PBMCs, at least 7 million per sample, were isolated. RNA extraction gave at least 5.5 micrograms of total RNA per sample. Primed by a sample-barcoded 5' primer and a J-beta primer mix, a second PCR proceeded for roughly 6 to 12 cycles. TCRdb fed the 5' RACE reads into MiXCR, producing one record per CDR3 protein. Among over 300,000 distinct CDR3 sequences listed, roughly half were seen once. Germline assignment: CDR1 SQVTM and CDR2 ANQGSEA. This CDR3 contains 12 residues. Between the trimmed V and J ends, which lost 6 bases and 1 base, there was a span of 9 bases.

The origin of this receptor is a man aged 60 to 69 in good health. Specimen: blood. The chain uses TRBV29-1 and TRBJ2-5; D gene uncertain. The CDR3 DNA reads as TGCAGCGTAGCACTAATCCAAGAGACCCAGTACTTC. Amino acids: CSVALIQETQYF. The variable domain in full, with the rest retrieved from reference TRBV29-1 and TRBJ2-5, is SAVISQKPSRDICQRGTSLTIQCQVDSQVTMMFWYRQQPGQSLTLIATANQGSEATYESGFVIDKFPISRPNLTFSTLTVSNMSPEDSSIYLCSVALIQETQYFGPGTRLLVL.